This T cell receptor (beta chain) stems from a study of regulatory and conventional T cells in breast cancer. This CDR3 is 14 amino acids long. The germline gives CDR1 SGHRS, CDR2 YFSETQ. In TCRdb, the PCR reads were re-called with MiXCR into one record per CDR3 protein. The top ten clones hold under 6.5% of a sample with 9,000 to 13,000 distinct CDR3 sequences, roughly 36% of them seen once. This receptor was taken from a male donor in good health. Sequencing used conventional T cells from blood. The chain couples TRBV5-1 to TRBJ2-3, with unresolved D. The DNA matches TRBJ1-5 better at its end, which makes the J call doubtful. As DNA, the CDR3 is TGCGCCAGCAGCCGTATTATTAGCACAGATACGCAGCATTTT. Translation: CASSRIISTDTQHF.